This T cell receptor beta chain appears in the sequencing data of a study of beta chain features in type 1 diabetes. The sample holds a few counts of this clone. The antigen remains undetermined. Germline CDR1 reads MNHEY; CDR2 reads SMNVEV (reference sequence). The CDR3 runs to 11 residues. Trimming removed 11 bases at V and 5 bases at J, with 12 bases between. One heparinised blood draw averaging approximately 0.11 L was given by each donor. CD45RO/CCR7/CD25/CD127/CD95/CD27 staining was used to isolate CD4+ naive, central memory, regulatory and stem cell-like memory cells by sorting. The sequenced template was cDNA made from the entire isolated RNA. Libraries were prepared by immunoSEQ multiplex PCR; TCRdb keeps only in-frame clonotypes and omits some of them. The profile shows more than 300,000 clones, about 14% of them singletons. Study-wide findings and caveats: High-TCR-expressing cells could be over-represented by cDNA sequencing. Any role of HLA type in TCRB rearrangement remained unresolved here.

Sequencing input: naive CD4+ T cells from blood. This receptor was obtained from a woman aged 18-35 years in good health. V is TRBV27 and J is TRBJ2-5, with D possibly TRBD1 on 7 matching bases. The chain's CDR3 is CASPGGETQYF. Here the CDR3 DNA reads TGTGCCTCCCCAGGGGGGGAGACCCAGTACTTC.